Presented here are 17 T cell receptor beta chains from one specimen sequenced in a study of tumor-infiltrating lymphocytes in oesophageal squamous cell carcinoma. Via MiXCR, TCRdb re-called the PCR reads, giving one row per CDR3 protein. The sample has 15,000 to 20,000 distinct CDR3 sequences, around two fifths seen once. Sequencing used esophageal tumor tissue. The origin of the receptors is a male donor with esophageal squamous cell carcinoma.

This clonotype was detected ten times or more. A much more abundant neighbour one base away suggests this may be a read error. The genes are TRBV12-3 or TRBV12-4 and TRBJ2-1, with D possibly being TRBD2 (7 bases). With 5 bases removed from V and 10 bases from J, the gap between germline ends came to 18 bases. The CDR3 extends over 14 amino acids. The chain's CDR3 is CASSISGGPYEQFF. The CDR3 nucleotides are TGTGCCAGCAGTATCTCGGGGGGCCCCTACGAGCAGTTCTTC.

The genes are TRBV11-2 and TRBJ2-1, with 8 nucleotides matching TRBD2. The J segment lost 6 bases and the V segment lost 5 bases, leaving 6 bases of the junction unmatched. This CDR3 is built from 14 residues. The germline V gene has CDR1 SGHAT and CDR2 FQNNGV. The DNA of the CDR3 is TGTGCCAGCAGCAGGGGACTAGGGGCCAATGAGCAGTTCTTC. This encodes CASSRGLGANEQFF.

Note on this clonotype: Since a much larger clone is just one base distant, this may be a read error. V usage is TRBV18 and J usage is TRBJ2-7; the match to TRBD2 covers 7 bases. Trimming at V came to 1 base and at J to 7 bases, leaving 13 bases not matched to a gene. Germline assignment: CDR1 KGHSH and CDR2 LQKENI. The CDR3 has 16 amino acids. The CDR3 protein is CASSPLERGSHNEQYF. For the CDR3, the DNA is TGTGCCAGCTCACCACTAGAGCGGGGTAGTCACAATGAGCAGTACTTC.

The chain employs TRBV7-4 and TRBJ2-3; D not resolved. Germline CDR1 reads SGHVT; CDR2 reads SQSDAQ. V lost 1 base, J lost 0 bases, and 5 bases lay in between. The CDR3 loop spans 14 amino acids. The CDR3 bases are TGTGCCAGCAGCTTAGGCTGGAGCACAGATACGCAGTATTTT. Protein sequence: CASSLGWSTDTQYF. The variable domain in full, with the rest retrieved from reference TRBV7-4 and TRBJ2-3, is GAGVSQSPRYKVAKRGRDVALRCDSISGHVTLYWYRQTLGQGSEVLTYSQSDAQRDKSGRPSGRFSAERPERSVSTLKIQRTEQGDSAVYLCASSLGWSTDTQYFGPGTRLTVL.

Here the CDR3 reads CSASGGGTDTQYF. CDR3 DNA sequence: TGCAGTGCTAGCGGGGGGGGCACAGATACGCAGTATTTT. V is TRBV20-1 and J is TRBJ2-3; 8 nucleotides line up with TRBD2. V gave up 3 bases and J gave up 1 base; unmatched junction bases: 0. The CDR3 has 13 residues. The germline V gene encodes CDR1 DFQATT and CDR2 SNEGSKA (reference sequence).

This clonotype came up many times. The chain recombines TRBV18 with TRBJ1-1, with D hard to call. Trimming cost V 2 bases and J 3 bases, with 13 bases left between them. CDR1 is KGHSH and CDR2 is LQKENI in the germline V gene. The CDR3 is 15 residues long. The CDR3 protein is CASSPGSYLDTEAFF. The CDR3 region has the DNA TGTGCCAGCTCACCAGGTAGTTACTTGGACACTGAAGCTTTCTTT.

This clonotype was seen a handful of times. This chain connects TRBV4-2 to TRBJ1-2, with a weak D call TRBD1 (6 bases). The CDR3 totals 17 residues. Germline lookup yields CDR1 LGHNA and CDR2 YNFKEQ. V was pared by 0 bases and J by 8 bases, with 22 bases between. The CDR3: CASSQERDIRQPRGYTF. In DNA form, the CDR3 reads TGTGCCAGCAGCCAAGAGCGGGACATCCGACAACCTCGAGGCTACACCTTC.

To note about this clonotype: Given the absence of the conserved phenylalanine or tryptophan at the CDR3 end, a read error is likely. No DNA is shown, since the ends of the CDR3 on it are uncertain; the CDR3 is the one TCRdb lists. The V and J genes are TRBV14 and TRBJ2-6; the table calls TRBD1, which could not be checked here. The CDR3 numbers 13 amino acids, ends counted. Germline V CDR1 and CDR2: SGHDN, FVKESK. CDR3 amino acids: CASSLGYEQYFGA.

V usage is TRBV27 and J usage is TRBJ1-6, with TRBD1 matching over 10 bases. This CDR3 is 20 amino acids long. The germline CDR1 and CDR2 sequences are MNHEY and SMNVEV (reference sequence). J gave up 4 bases and V 2 bases, and 14 bases lay outside the gene matches. DNA of the CDR3: TGTGCCAGCAGTTTACAACCCCCGGGACAGGGGAGGTATTATAATTCACCCCTCCACTTT. It translates to CASSLQPPGQGRYYNSPLHF.

This rearrangement joins TRBV6-1 to TRBJ2-3; D is perhaps TRBD2 (6 bases). Looked up from germline, CDR1 is MNHNS and CDR2 is SASEGT. Between the trimmed V and J ends, which lost 8 bases and 0 bases, there was a span of 9 bases. The CDR3 contains 13 residues. CDR3 coding DNA: TGTGCCAGCCTCCGGGAGAGCACAGATACGCAGTATTTT. Translation gives CASLRESTDTQYF.

The chain couples TRBV3-1 to TRBJ2-7, with 8 nucleotides matching TRBD2. The trim removed 0 bases at V and 3 bases at J, leaving 1 base unmatched. The CDR3 length is 14 residues. In germline, CDR1 is LGHDT, CDR2 YNNKEL (reference sequence). CDR3 in amino acids: CASSQEGLGYEQYF. CDR3 nucleotide sequence: TGTGCCAGCAGCCAAGAGGGACTAGGCTACGAGCAGTACTTC.

This sequence joins TRBV5-3 and TRBJ1-5, with no clear D. TRBV5-3 is marked as an open reading frame, function uncertain. Trimming took off 10 bases at V and 0 bases at J, with 17 bases between the two ends. The CDR3 extends over 15 amino acids. The CDR3 loop is CAHKRVTDSNQPQHF. The DNA of the CDR3 is TGTGCCCATAAAAGGGTCACCGATAGCAATCAGCCCCAGCATTTT.

In this sample, this clonotype turned up many times. This chain uses TRBV15 with TRBJ2-7, with 7 bases that match TRBD1. Unmatched junction bases numbered 5, after V lost 1 base and J lost 2 bases. CDR1 and CDR2 from the germline V gene are LNHNV and YYDKDF (reference sequence). The CDR3 spans 15 residues. The CDR3 reads CATSRVAGQAYEQYF. The CDR3 DNA sequence: TGTGCCACCAGCAGAGTCGCTGGACAGGCCTACGAGCAGTACTTC.

This clonotype qualifies as medium-sized (0.01 to 0.1%). The V gene is TRBV7-8, the J gene TRBJ1-5; 7 bases line up with TRBD1. V trimming: 2 bases; J trimming: 6 bases; junction bases outside the gene matches: 7. The germline CDR1 and CDR2 sequences are SGHVS and FQNEAQ. This CDR3 has 15 residues. The CDR3 coding sequence is TGTGCCAGCAGCTTATCGGGACAGCAAGGTCAGCCCCAGCATTTT. Translating it yields CASSLSGQQGQPQHF.

This clonotype appeared many times. J is TRBJ2-1 and V is TRBV14; a possible D gene is TRBD2 (7 bases). This CDR3 is 15 amino acids long. The germline gives CDR1 SGHDN, CDR2 FVKESK. Deletions cut 1 base from V and 2 bases from J, with 9 bases between. This chain's CDR3 is CASSQARGPYNEQFF. Written as DNA, the CDR3 is TGTGCCAGCAGCCAAGCGCGGGGGCCCTACAATGAGCAGTTCTTC. The full variable domain, its missing parts supplied by reference TRBV14 and TRBJ2-1, is EAGVTQFPSHSVIEKGQTVTLRCDPISGHDNLYWYRRVMGKEIKFLLHFVKESKQDESGMPNNRFLAERTGGTYSTLKVQPAELEDSGVYFCASSQARGPYNEQFFGPGTRLTVL.

The V gene is TRBV7-3, the J gene TRBJ2-1, with D possibly TRBD2 on 6 matching bases. The last part of the DNA fits TRBJ2-7 better; the J call may be wrong. Per germline, CDR1 SGHTA and CDR2 FQGTGA. This CDR3 has 13 residues. The CDR3 nucleotides read TGTGCCAGCAGCTCTGTGGGACTCCAAGAGCAGTACTTC. Its protein product is CASSSVGLQEQYF.

This clonotype was observed a handful of times. The chain couples TRBV11-1 to TRBJ2-3, with D possibly matching TRBD1 (6 bases). Germline V gives CDR1 SGHAT, CDR2 FQDESV (reference sequence). The V gene lost 5 bases and the J gene lost 0 bases, with 15 bases spanning the gap. The CDR3 sequence is 16 residues long. CDR3 residues: CASSGRGQPSTDTQYF. CDR3 in DNA: TGTGCCAGCAGCGGCAGAGGACAGCCTAGCACAGATACGCAGTATTTT.